The T cell receptor (beta chain) described here comes from a study of blood T cell repertoires in COVID-19. With 2 bases removed from V and 2 bases from J, the gap between germline ends came to 13 bases. The CDR3 extends over 14 amino acids. In germline, CDR1 is GTSNPN, CDR2 SVGIG (reference sequence). In the original analysis: The assay estimated nucleated cells by amplifying reference gene primers. Clones were sequenced by immunoSEQ multiplex PCR, and TCRdb holds only the in-frame ones, with some missing. V and J calls plus clone size are reproduced from that table; the DNA served to infer D and trimming. Of around 200,000 clones in the sample, 88% are singletons; the top ten hold under 2%.

The rearrangement joins TRBV30 to TRBJ2-7, with D tentatively TRBD2 (6 bases). Sequenced sample: peripheral blood. The receptor was isolated from a man between 18 and 35 years old with active or convalescent COVID-19. CDR3 loop: CAWSPYPGAYEQYF. The CDR3 DNA reads as TGTGCCTGGAGTCCCTATCCGGGAGCCTACGAGCAGTACTTC.